This passage covers 24 T cell receptor beta chains from one sample sequenced in a study of blood T cell repertoires in COVID-19. Clones were sequenced by immunoSEQ multiplex PCR, and TCRdb holds only the in-frame ones, with some missing. Of tens of thousands of clones listed, over 75% were seen once; the top ten hold roughly 3%. Sequenced material: peripheral blood. These receptors all come from a man in his fifties with active COVID-19.

The chain joins TRBV23-1 to TRBJ2-7, with 9 bases aligning to TRBD1. TRBV23-1 is identified as an open reading frame with a role that is uncertain. The CDR3 sequence is 17 residues long. The trim removed 2 bases at V and 1 base at J, leaving 9 bases unmatched. The CDR3 DNA follows: TGCGCCAGCAGTCAAACGAACGGGACAGGGACGTCCTACGAGCAGTACTTC. This codes for CASSQTNGTGTSYEQYF.

This clone has more than one count but fewer than ten. This chain joins TRBV9 and TRBJ2-1; TRBD1 is a possible D gene (5 bases). The CDR3 sequence is 13 residues long. CDR1 is SGDLS and CDR2 is YYNGEE in the germline V gene. V was cut by 3 bases and J by 4 bases, with 8 bases left in between. The CDR3 reads CASSADNYNEQFF. CDR3 in DNA: TGTGCCAGCAGCGCGGACAATTACAATGAGCAGTTCTTC.

The chain carries TRBV6-5 and TRBJ2-3; D not resolved. There are 11 residues in the CDR3. The V and J ends lost 6 bases and 6 bases respectively, with 7 bases between them. Per germline, CDR1 MNHEY and CDR2 SVGAGI. CDR3 DNA: TGTGCCAGCAGCCCAGTGGATACGCAGTATTTT. The encoded protein is CASSPVDTQYF.

The chain employs TRBV5-1 and TRBJ1-2, with unresolved D. V gave up 1 base and J gave up 3 bases, with 10 bases separating them. The germline gives CDR1 SGHRS, CDR2 YFSETQ. The CDR3 is made up of 14 amino acids. CDR3 sequence (DNA): TGCGCCAGCAGCTTGTCGAGGGTCGACTATGGCTACACCTTC. Protein sequence: CASSLSRVDYGYTF.

The chain combines TRBV15 with TRBJ1-2; perhaps TRBD1 as D (5 bases). V dropped 0 bases and J dropped 2 bases, with 10 bases sitting between them. The CDR3 has 15 amino acids. Germline V lookup: CDR1 LNHNV, CDR2 YYDKDF (reference sequence). CDR3: CATSRDPGHNYGYTF. CDR3 DNA: TGTGCCACCAGCAGAGATCCAGGACACAACTATGGCTACACCTTC.

V gene TRBV11-3 combines with J gene TRBJ2-1, with 8 positions matching TRBD2. CDR1 is SGHNT and CDR2 is YENEEA in the germline V gene. Germline trimming cut 7 bases from V and 6 bases from J; bases unmatched to any gene: 11. CDR3 length: 15 amino acids. The CDR3 spells CASNIASGGPNEQFF. In DNA, the CDR3 is TGTGCCAGCAACATAGCCAGCGGGGGCCCCAATGAGCAGTTCTTC.

The V gene is TRBV27, the J gene TRBJ1-6; D gene unclear. Germline CDR1 and CDR2: MNHEY and SMNVEV (reference sequence). The CDR3 contains 15 residues. V dropped 7 bases and J dropped 10 bases, with 20 bases sitting between them. DNA for the CDR3: TGTGCCAGCACCTTCCTACGAATCCGGAGCTCACCCCTCCACTTT. It yields the protein CASTFLRIRSSPLHF.

This clone appeared once. The chain employs TRBV9 and TRBJ2-3, with TRBD1 matching over 9 bases. The CDR3 has 15 residues. V was pared by 3 bases and J by 4 bases, with 6 bases of the junction left unmatched. Germline V gene sequence: CDR1 SGDLS, CDR2 YYNGEE. CDR3 region: CASSARDRAPDTQYF. DNA of the CDR3: TGTGCCAGCAGCGCCCGGGACAGGGCTCCAGATACGCAGTATTTT.

J is TRBJ1-6 and V is TRBV28; D not certain. Trimming took 2 bases from V and 9 from J, leaving 11 bases between them. This CDR3 contains 14 residues. In germline, CDR1 is MDHEN, CDR2 SYDVKM. CDR3 coding DNA: TGTGCCAGCAGTTTACTCCCACCGGGTTCACCCCTCCACTTT. It specifies CASSLLPPGSPLHF.

In DNA, the CDR3 is TGTGCCAGTAGTGGGACAGGGTCCGGGGAGCTGTTTTTT. It encodes CASSGTGSGELFF. This sequence joins TRBV19 and TRBJ2-2; TRBD1 matches 9 bases. Unmatched junction bases numbered 1, after V lost 5 bases and J lost 6 bases. The CDR3 extends over 13 amino acids. CDR1 is LNHDA and CDR2 is SQIVND in the germline V gene (reference sequence).

J is TRBJ2-1 and V is TRBV2, with TRBD2 matching over 9 bases. Germline V gene lookup returns CDR1 SNHLY and CDR2 FYNNEI. Trimming at V came to 4 bases and at J to 4 bases, leaving 5 bases not matched to a gene. The CDR3 runs 15 residues. In nucleotides, the CDR3 is TGTGCCAGCAGTGGGACTAGCGCTTCATACAATGAGCAGTTCTTC. It codes for CASSGTSASYNEQFF.

The rearrangement links TRBV27 to TRBJ1-1; 8 bases are a match to TRBD1. The V segment lost 8 bases and the J segment 11 bases; nucleotides outside the gene matches: 13. The CDR3 covers 13 residues. In germline, CDR1 is MNHEY, CDR2 SMNVEV (reference sequence). CDR3 DNA: TGTGCCAGCGGTGGACAGGGAATGTCCCGGGCTTTCTTT. Encoded protein: CASGGQGMSRAFF.

About this clone: The junction and the germline gene differ at one end; a read error may be behind it. The chain uses TRBV6-1 and TRBJ1-2, with TRBD1 as a possible D gene (6 bases). Germline lookup yields CDR1 MNHNS and CDR2 SASEGT. This CDR3 region has 12 residues. CDR3 sequence: CASSEGGGGYTF. The CDR3 DNA is TGTGCCAGCAGCGAAGGGGGGGGTGGCTACACCTTC.

This clone has just one count. V and J are TRBV2 and TRBJ1-5; no clear D gene. This CDR3 region has 14 residues. Trimming removed 2 bases at V and 4 bases at J, with 9 bases between. Per germline, CDR1 SNHLY and CDR2 FYNNEI. CDR3 bases: TGTGCCAGCAGTGAAAGATCGGGAAATCAGCCCCAGCATTTT. It specifies CASSERSGNQPQHF.

The rearrangement joins TRBV11-1 to TRBJ1-4, with a weak D call TRBD1 (6 bases). The CDR3 is 14 residues long. Trimming removed 5 bases at V and 5 bases at J, with 12 bases between. Germline CDR1 is SGHAT and CDR2 is FQDESV (reference sequence). CDR3 in amino acids: CASSRDNLNEKLFF. CDR3 nucleotide sequence: TGTGCCAGCAGCCGGGACAACTTAAATGAAAAACTGTTTTTT. Full variable domain (remainder filled in from reference TRBV11-1 and TRBJ1-4): EAEVAQSPRYKITEKSQAVAFWCDPISGHATLYWYRQILGQGPELLVQFQDESVVDDSQLPKDRFSAERLKGVDSTLKIQPAELGDSAMYLCASSRDNLNEKLFFGSGTQLSVL.

In the case of this clone: Relative to the germline gene, one junction end is altered; a read error may explain this. This chain connects TRBV6-6 to TRBJ1-2, with no clear D. The CDR3 loop spans 16 amino acids. Looked up from germline, CDR1 is MNHNY and CDR2 is SVGAGI (reference sequence). The CDR3 region is CASSYDSLSSNYGYTF. The CDR3 nucleotides read TGTGCCAGCAGTTACGATTCTCTCTCAAGTAACTATGGTTACACCTTC.

The count of this clone is one. The same CDR3 is also encoded by other DNA sequences in this sample. This chain uses TRBV18 with TRBJ2-5, with a tentative D call TRBD2 (6 bases). The CDR3 is 14 residues long. V was cut by 3 bases and J by 1 base, with 9 bases left in between. Germline CDR1 is KGHSH and CDR2 is LQKENI. The CDR3 sequence: CASSPSSGQETQYF. CDR3 bases: TGTGCCAGCTCACCTAGTAGCGGCCAAGAGACCCAGTACTTC.

The chain couples TRBV7-2 to TRBJ2-7; 8 nucleotides match TRBD1. The germline CDR1 and CDR2 sequences are SGHTA and FQGNSA. Trimming cost V 4 bases and J 9 bases; bases outside gene matches: 8. CDR3 length: 13 amino acids. The CDR3 DNA reads as TGTGCCAGCAGCTCCGGACAGGGAAGTTTGCAGTACTTC. This codes for CASSSGQGSLQYF.

The V and J genes are TRBV6-5 and TRBJ2-7, with TRBD2 matching 11 bases. This CDR3 has 15 amino acids. Unmatched junction bases numbered 5, after V lost 5 bases and J lost 2 bases. CDR1 is MNHEY and CDR2 is SVGAGI in the germline V gene. CDR3 DNA sequence: TGTGCCAGCAGTACCACTAGCGGGGGACCCTACGAGCAGTACTTC. Protein sequence: CASSTTSGGPYEQYF.

This rearrangement joins TRBV29-1 to TRBJ1-4; no definite D call. Germline V gene data show CDR1 as SQVTM and CDR2 as ANQGSEA. Deletions cut 5 bases from V and 3 bases from J, with 19 bases between. The CDR3 length is 16 residues. The CDR3 DNA sequence: TGCAGCGTTAGTTCGGCTCTCACGCGGTCTAATGAAAAACTGTTTTTT. Translated: CSVSSALTRSNEKLFF.

The CDR3 spells CASSQGGLAGGETQYF. The CDR3 DNA is TGTGCCAGCAGCCAGGGGGGACTAGCGGGAGGGGAGACCCAGTACTTC. V is TRBV7-6 and J is TRBJ2-5, with 16 bases identical to TRBD2. The CDR3 covers 16 residues. V dropped 5 bases and J dropped 5; count of bases not matched to a gene: 5. CDR1 and CDR2 (germline): SGHVS, FNYEAQ.

The V and J genes are TRBV7-9 and TRBJ2-1; 7 bases agree with TRBD2. The CDR3 spans 15 residues. Trimming removed 7 bases from V and 0 bases from J; junction bases left unmatched: 6. Germline V gene lookup returns CDR1 SEHNR and CDR2 FQNEAQ (reference sequence). CDR3 bases: TGTGCCAGCACCCTCGGGACTAACTCCTACAATGAGCAGTTCTTC. It yields the protein CASTLGTNSYNEQFF.

The chain carries TRBV2 and TRBJ2-7, with TRBD2 matching 8 bases. The CDR3 is 18 amino acids. Per germline, CDR1 SNHLY and CDR2 FYNNEI. Losses at the gene ends were 6 bases for V and 1 base for J; bases not matched to a gene: 17. The CDR3, as DNA: TGTGCCAGCAGGGGCGGGGGTAGCGGGGCCAAGTTTTCCTACGAGCAGTACTTC. It specifies CASRGGGSGAKFSYEQYF.

This clone was counted only a few times. The chain joins TRBV19 to TRBJ2-7; the D is unclear. CDR1 LNHDA and CDR2 SQIVND come from the germline V gene (reference sequence). The CDR3 runs to 13 residues. V was trimmed by 6 bases and J by 5 bases, leaving 14 bases between them. The CDR3 here is CASSPHPADEQYF. CDR3 nucleotide sequence: TGTGCCAGTAGCCCGCACCCGGCGGACGAGCAGTACTTC.